The following is a T cell receptor beta chain sequence with its context. Its antigen is unknown. Base qualities were left out, and no much larger clone turns up one base away. The record originates from a study of control samples from healthy donors and cancer patients (dated by TCRdb to 2020 to 2022). Libraries were prepared through the immunoSEQ multiplex PCR assay. Sourced from immuneACCESS, this table was stored by TCRdb with only in-frame sequences that have V and J called. A share of the clones is absent; for the studies checked, an unresolved V gene accounts for under half, and the remainder has no known explanation. Within this sample are 40,000 to 50,000 clones, with approximately 87% of them counted one time only. The ten most abundant clones make up 40% to 50% of the sample. The germline V gene specifies SGHRS as CDR1 and YFSETQ as CDR2. The V and J ends are trimmed by 3 bases and 7 bases, leaving 5 bases between them. From the cysteine through the phenylalanine, the CDR3 covers 12 amino acids. Solely the CDR3 DNA is kept, with 36 bases framed from the first base.

The receptor's source is a man aged 55 to 69 in good health. Specimen: blood. The V and J genes are TRBV5-1 and TRBJ1-6; no confident D gene assignment can be made. The CDR3 protein sequence reads: CASSSLNSPLHF. The nucleotides are TGCGCCAGCAGCTCCCTAAATTCACCCCTCCACTTT.